This T cell receptor beta chain was captured by sequencing in a study of blood T cell repertoires in COVID-19. Study-wide context: T cells, B-cell-depleted T cells, or PBMCs supplied cDNA or gDNA.

As handled by the study authors: Estimation of nucleated cell counts was performed using reference gene primer amplification. Assay used: immunoSEQ multiplex PCR; TCRdb lists only in-frame clones, some missing. From that table come the V and J calls and clone size; the DNA was used to work out D and trimming. The table shows under 130,000 clones, with 89% occurring only once. Germline V gene data show CDR1 as SGHVS and CDR2 as FNYEAQ. After removal of 6 bases from V and 5 bases from J, the junction contained 8 bases not matched to a gene. The CDR3 consists of 14 residues. The J gene is TRBJ1-1, the V gene TRBV7-6; 8 nucleotides align to TRBD1. The sequenced sample was peripheral blood. The sequence derives from a woman aged 55-75 years with acute or convalescent COVID-19. CDR3 protein: CASRNDRGWTEAFF. The CDR3 DNA is TGTGCCAGCAGAAACGACAGGGGTTGGACTGAAGCTTTCTTT.